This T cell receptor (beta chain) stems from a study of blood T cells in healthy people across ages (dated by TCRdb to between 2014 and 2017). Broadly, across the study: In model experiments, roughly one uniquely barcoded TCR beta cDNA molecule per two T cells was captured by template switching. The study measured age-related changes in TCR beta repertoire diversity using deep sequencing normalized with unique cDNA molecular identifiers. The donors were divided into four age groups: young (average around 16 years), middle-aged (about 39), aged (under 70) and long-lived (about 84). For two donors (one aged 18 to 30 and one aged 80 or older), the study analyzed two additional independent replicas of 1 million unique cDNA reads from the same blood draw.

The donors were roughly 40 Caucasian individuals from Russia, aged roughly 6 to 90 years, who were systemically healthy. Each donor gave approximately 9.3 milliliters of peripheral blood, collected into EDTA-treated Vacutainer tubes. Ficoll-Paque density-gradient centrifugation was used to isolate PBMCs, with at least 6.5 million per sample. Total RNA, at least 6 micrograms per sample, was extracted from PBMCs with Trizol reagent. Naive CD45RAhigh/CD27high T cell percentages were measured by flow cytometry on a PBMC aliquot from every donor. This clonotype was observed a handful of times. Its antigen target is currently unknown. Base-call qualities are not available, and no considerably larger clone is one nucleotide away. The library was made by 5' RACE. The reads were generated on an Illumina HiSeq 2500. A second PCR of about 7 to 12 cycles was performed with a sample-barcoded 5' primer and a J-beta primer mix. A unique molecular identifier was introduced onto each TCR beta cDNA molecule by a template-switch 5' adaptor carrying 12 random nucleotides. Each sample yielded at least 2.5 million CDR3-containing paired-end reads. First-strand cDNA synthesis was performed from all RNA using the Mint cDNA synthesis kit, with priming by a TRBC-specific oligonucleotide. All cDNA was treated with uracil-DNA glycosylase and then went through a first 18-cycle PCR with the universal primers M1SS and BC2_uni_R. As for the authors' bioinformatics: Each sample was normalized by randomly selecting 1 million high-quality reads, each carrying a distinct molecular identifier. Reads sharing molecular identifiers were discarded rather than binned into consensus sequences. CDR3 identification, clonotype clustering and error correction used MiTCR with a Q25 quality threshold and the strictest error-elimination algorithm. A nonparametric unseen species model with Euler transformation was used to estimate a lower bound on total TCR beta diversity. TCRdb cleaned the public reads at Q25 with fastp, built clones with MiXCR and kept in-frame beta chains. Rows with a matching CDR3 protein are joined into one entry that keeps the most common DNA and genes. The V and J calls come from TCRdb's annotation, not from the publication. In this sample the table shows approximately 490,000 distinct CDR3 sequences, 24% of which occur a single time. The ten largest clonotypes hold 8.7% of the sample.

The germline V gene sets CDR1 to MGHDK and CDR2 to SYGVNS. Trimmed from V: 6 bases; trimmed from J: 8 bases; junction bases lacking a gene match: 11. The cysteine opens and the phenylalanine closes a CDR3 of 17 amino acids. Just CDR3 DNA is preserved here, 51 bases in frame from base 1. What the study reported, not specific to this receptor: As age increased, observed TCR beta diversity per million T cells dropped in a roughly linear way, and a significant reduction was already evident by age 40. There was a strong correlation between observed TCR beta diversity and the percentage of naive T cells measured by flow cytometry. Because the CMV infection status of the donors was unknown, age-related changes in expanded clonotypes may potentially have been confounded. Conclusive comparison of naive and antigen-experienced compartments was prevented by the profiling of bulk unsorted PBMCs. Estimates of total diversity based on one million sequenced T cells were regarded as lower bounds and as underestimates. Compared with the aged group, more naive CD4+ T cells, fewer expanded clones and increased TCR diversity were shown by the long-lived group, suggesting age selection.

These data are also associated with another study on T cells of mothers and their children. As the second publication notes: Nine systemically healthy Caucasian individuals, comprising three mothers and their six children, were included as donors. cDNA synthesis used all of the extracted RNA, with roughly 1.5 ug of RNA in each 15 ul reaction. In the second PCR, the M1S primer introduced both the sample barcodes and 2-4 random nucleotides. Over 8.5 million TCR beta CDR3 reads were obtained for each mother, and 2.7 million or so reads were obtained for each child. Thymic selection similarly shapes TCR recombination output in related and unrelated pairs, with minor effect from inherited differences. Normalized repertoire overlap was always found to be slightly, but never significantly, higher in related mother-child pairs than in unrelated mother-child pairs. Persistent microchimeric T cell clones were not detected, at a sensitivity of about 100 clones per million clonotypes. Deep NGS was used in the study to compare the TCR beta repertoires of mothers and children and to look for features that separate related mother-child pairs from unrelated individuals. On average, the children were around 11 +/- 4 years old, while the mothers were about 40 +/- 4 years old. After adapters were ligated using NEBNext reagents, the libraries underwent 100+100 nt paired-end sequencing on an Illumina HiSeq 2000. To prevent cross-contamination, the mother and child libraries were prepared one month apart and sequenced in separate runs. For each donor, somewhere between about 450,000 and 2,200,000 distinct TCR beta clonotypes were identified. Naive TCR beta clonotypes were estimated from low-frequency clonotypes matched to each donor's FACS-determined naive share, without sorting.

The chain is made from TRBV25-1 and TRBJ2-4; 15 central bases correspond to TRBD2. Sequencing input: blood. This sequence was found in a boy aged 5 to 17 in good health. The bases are TGTGCCAGCAGCCCCAGGACTAGCGGGGGGGCTAGAGACATTCAGTACTTC. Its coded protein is CASSPRTSGGARDIQYF.